Each of the 9 T cell receptor beta chains below was sequenced from the same sample in a study of T-cell reconstitution after alpha-beta-depleted transplantation in children. Unique molecular identifiers were incorporated when the TCRbeta library was constructed. One entry per CDR3 protein, called by TCRdb with MiXCR from the PCR reads. The sample holds more than 500,000 distinct CDR3 sequences, roughly 10% seen once. The source was PBMCs, mostly from graft donor cells, collected 180 days after TCRalphabeta/CD19-depleted stem cell transplant. The receptors were gathered from a female patient aged 2-15 years who had a stem cell transplant for aplastic anemia, so the T cells may come from the graft donor.

V usage is TRBV11-1 and J usage is TRBJ2-5; maybe TRBD1 (5 bases). This CDR3 spans 15 amino acids. Germline assignment: CDR1 SGHAT and CDR2 FQDESV (reference sequence). The V end lost 5 bases, the J end lost 0 bases, and 13 bases lay between the germline ends. The CDR3 loop reads CASSGRTWYQETQYF. The CDR3 nucleotides are TGTGCCAGCAGCGGCCGGACATGGTACCAAGAGACCCAGTACTTC.

This chain links TRBV25-1 with TRBJ2-2; D remains unclear. Per the germline V gene, CDR1 is MGHDK and CDR2 is SYGVNS. This CDR3 has 14 amino acids. Trimming cost V 0 bases and J 5 bases, with 7 bases left between them. The CDR3 nucleotides are TGTGCCAGCAGTGAATATAGAGGTACCGGGGAGCTGTTTTTT. The encoded protein is CASSEYRGTGELFF.

This clonotype was seen ten or more times. This rearrangement joins TRBV2 to TRBJ2-1; D possibly corresponds to TRBD2 (5 bases). The CDR3 runs 15 residues. V lost 7 bases, J lost 7 bases, and 20 bases lay in between. Germline-derived CDR1 and CDR2 are SNHLY and FYNNEI. CDR3 region: CASTAGRLARNEQFF. The CDR3 nucleotides are TGTGCCAGCACTGCCGGCCGGTTAGCGAGGAATGAGCAGTTCTTC.

This clonotype has at least ten counts. The V call is TRBV29-1, the J call TRBJ2-5; D unclear. Germline CDR1 and CDR2: SQVTM and ANQGSEA. V was cut by 8 bases and J by 1 base, with 14 bases left in between. The CDR3 is 13 amino acids. This CDR3 reads CSIGVQIQETQYF. The CDR3 coding sequence is TGCAGCATTGGTGTGCAGATCCAAGAGACCCAGTACTTC.

The chain carries TRBV6-5 and TRBJ1-2, with TRBD1 matching over 10 bases. Germline-derived CDR1 and CDR2 are MNHEY and SVGAGI. V was pared by 0 bases and J by 8 bases, with 6 bases of the junction left unmatched. The CDR3 is 15 amino acids. CDR3 bases: TGTGCCAGCAGTTACTCCCGGGGACAGGGGCGAGGCTACACCTTC. This translates into CASSYSRGQGRGYTF.

This clonotype was seen only a few times. The genes are TRBV7-9 and TRBJ1-5; TRBD1 agrees at 8 bases. Losses at the gene ends were 5 bases for V and 3 bases for J; bases not matched to a gene: 3. The CDR3 sequence is 14 residues long. Germline V gene sequence: CDR1 SEHNR, CDR2 FQNEAQ (reference sequence). In DNA form, the CDR3 reads TGTGCCAGCAGCCCGGACAGGGACAATCAGCCCCAGCATTTT. This gives the protein CASSPDRDNQPQHF.

This clonotype was observed a handful of times. V and J are TRBV11-2 and TRBJ2-1; maybe TRBD2 (5 bases). The ends were cut back, 5 bases at V and 6 bases at J, with 17 bases in the middle. Germline V CDR1 and CDR2: SGHAT, FQNNGV. There are 15 residues in the CDR3. CDR3 protein: CASSKIALAFNEQFF. CDR3 DNA: TGTGCCAGCAGCAAGATAGCCCTAGCATTCAATGAGCAGTTCTTC.

J is TRBJ2-1 and V is TRBV29-1, with 10 bases identical to TRBD2. The CDR3 spans 16 residues. After removal of 0 bases from V and 3 bases from J, the junction contained 5 bases not matched to a gene. Germline lookup yields CDR1 SQVTM and CDR2 ANQGSEA. The CDR3 is CSVEDRASGSYNEQFF. The CDR3 region has the DNA TGCAGCGTTGAAGATCGGGCTAGCGGGAGCTACAATGAGCAGTTCTTC.

The V and J genes are TRBV7-6 and TRBJ1-5, with D hard to call. V was pared by 5 bases and J by 9 bases, with 14 bases between. CDR3 size: 13 residues. CDR1 SGHVS and CDR2 FNYEAQ come from the germline V gene. The CDR3 sequence: CASSPWPHWPQHF. The DNA for the CDR3 is TGTGCCAGCAGCCCATGGCCCCATTGGCCCCAGCATTTT.